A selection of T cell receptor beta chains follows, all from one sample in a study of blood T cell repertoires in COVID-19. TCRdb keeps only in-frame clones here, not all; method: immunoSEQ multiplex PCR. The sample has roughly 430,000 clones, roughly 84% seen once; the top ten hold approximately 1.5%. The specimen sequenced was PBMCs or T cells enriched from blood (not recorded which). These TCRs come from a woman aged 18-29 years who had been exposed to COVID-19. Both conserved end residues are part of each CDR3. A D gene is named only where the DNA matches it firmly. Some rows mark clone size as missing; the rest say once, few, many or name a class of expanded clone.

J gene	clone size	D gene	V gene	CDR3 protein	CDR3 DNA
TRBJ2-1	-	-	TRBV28	CASYRAGEQFF	TGTGCCAGCTACAGGGCCGGGGAGCAGTTCTTC
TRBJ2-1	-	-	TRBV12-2	CAIGLAGGFEQFF	TGTGCAATTGGACTAGCGGGAGGGTTTGAGCAGTTCTTC
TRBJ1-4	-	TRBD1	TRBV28	CASSAGGGVEKLFF	TGTGCCAGCAGTGCAGGGGGTGGGGTAGAAAAACTGTTTTTT
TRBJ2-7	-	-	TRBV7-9	CASSETSSEQYF	TGTGCCAGCAGCGAGACTAGTAGCGAGCAGTACTTC
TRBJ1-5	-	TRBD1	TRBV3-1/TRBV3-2	CASSHRDRDNQPQHF	TGTGCCAGCAGCCACCGGGACAGGGACAATCAGCCCCAGCATTTT
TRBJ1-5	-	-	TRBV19	CASLSGHLLNQPQHF	TGTGCCAGTCTTTCGGGACACCTCCTTAATCAGCCCCAGCATTTT
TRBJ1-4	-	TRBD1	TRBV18	CASSPRGQGEKLFF	TGTGCCAGCTCACCCAGGGGGCAAGGTGAAAAACTGTTTTTT
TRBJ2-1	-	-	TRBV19	CASSIDPASHNEQFF	TGTGCCAGTAGTATAGATCCGGCTAGCCACAATGAGCAGTTCTTC
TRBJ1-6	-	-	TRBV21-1	CASTSRWGGFSPLHF	TGTGCCAGCACTTCCCGGTGGGGGGGATTCTCACCCCTCCACTTT
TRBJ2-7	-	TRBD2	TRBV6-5	CASSYYPGGEQYF	TGTGCCAGCAGTTACTACCCGGGGGGCGAGCAGTACTTC
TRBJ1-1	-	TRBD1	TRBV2	CASSELGTGGGRAFF	TGTGCCAGCAGTGAATTGGGGACAGGGGGTGGTAGAGCTTTCTTT
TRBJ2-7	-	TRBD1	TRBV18	CASSPAGGTYEQYF	TGTGCCAGCTCACCCGCAGGGGGCACCTACGAGCAGTACTTC
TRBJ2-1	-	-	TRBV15	CATSRDSGGLDEQFF	TGTGCCACCAGCAGAGATTCCGGGGGGCTGGATGAGCAGTTCTTC
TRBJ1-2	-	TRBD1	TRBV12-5	CASGLGTGGYGYTF	TGTGCTAGTGGTTTGGGGACAGGGGGCTATGGCTACACCTTC
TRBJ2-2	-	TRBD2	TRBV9	CASSREGANTGELFF	TGTGCCAGCAGTCGGGAGGGGGCGAACACCGGGGAGCTGTTTTTT
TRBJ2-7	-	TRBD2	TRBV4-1	CASSQGLAASYEQYF	TGCGCCAGCAGCCAAGGACTAGCTGCCTCCTACGAGCAGTACTTC
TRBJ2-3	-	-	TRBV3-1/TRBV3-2	CASSQVGLETDTQYF	TGTGCCAGCAGCCAAGTGGGTCTAGAGACAGATACGCAGTATTTT
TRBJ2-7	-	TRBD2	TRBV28	CASNPSGSSYEQYF	TGTGCCAGTAACCCTAGCGGGAGCTCCTACGAGCAGTACTTC
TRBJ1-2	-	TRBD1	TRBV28	CASSRPGQGTTF	TGTGCCAGCAGTCGACCGGGACAGGGTACCACCTTC
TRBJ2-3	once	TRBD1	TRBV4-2	CASSPGDRASTDTQYF	TGTGCCAGCAGCCCCGGGGACAGGGCCAGCACAGATACGCAGTATTTT
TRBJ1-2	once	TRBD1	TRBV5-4	CASSKQGNYGYTF	TGTGCCAGCAGCAAACAGGGGAACTATGGCTACACCTTC
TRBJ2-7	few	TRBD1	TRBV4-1	CASSPGQGANEQYF	TGCGCCAGCAGCCCTGGACAGGGGGCCAACGAGCAGTACTTC
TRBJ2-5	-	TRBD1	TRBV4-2	CASSPDREQETQYF	TGTGCCAGCAGCCCTGACAGGGAACAAGAGACCCAGTACTTC
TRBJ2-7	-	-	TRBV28	CASAILGGPNYEQYF	TGTGCCAGCGCGATTCTAGGGGGTCCTAACTACGAGCAGTACTTC
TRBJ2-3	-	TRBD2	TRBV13	CASSLILAGTDTQYF	TGTGCCAGCAGCCTAATACTAGCGGGCACAGATACGCAGTATTTT
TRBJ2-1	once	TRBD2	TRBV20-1	CSASLMGLAINEQFF	TGCAGTGCTAGTTTGATGGGACTAGCTATCAATGAGCAGTTCTTC
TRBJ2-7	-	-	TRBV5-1	CASSLDVRYEQYF	TGCGCCAGCAGCTTGGACGTGCGCTACGAGCAGTACTTC
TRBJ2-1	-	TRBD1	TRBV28	CASSSGTGLSSYNEQFF	TGTGCCAGCAGTTCCGGGACAGGGTTGAGCTCCTACAATGAGCAGTTCTTC
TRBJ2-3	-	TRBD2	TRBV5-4	CASSPSGGAGTDTQYF	TGTGCCAGCAGCCCAAGCGGGGGGGCCGGGACAGATACGCAGTATTTT
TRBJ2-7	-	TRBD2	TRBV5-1	CASSLSSLASGTYEQYF	TGCGCCAGCAGCTTGTCGTCGTTGGCTAGCGGGACCTACGAGCAGTACTTC
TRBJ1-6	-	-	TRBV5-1	CASSSGGPNYNSPLHF	TGCGCCAGCAGCTCCGGGGGTCCTAACTATAATTCACCCCTCCACTTT
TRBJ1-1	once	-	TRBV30	CAWSLTGNTEAFF	TGTGCCTGGAGTCTGACAGGGAACACTGAAGCTTTCTTT
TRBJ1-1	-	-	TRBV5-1	CASSQALREAEAFF	TGCGCCAGCAGCCAAGCCCTGAGGGAGGCTGAAGCTTTCTTT
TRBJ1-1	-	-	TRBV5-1	CASSLNRENTEAFF	TGCGCCAGCAGCTTAAATCGGGAGAACACTGAAGCTTTCTTT
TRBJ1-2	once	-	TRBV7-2	CASSLVLEEGMEIGYTF	TGTGCCAGCAGCTTAGTGCTCGAGGAGGGGATGGAGATTGGCTACACCTTC
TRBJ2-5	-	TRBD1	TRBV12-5	CASGLTSTGSRETQYF	TGTGCTAGTGGTTTGACCTCGACAGGGAGTCGGGAGACCCAGTACTTC
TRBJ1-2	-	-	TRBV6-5	CASSYRSVYGYTF	TGTGCCAGCAGTTACCGGTCCGTCTATGGCTACACCTTC
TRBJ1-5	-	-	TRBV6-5	CASIDTGSNQPQHF	TGTGCCAGCATAGATACAGGGTCCAATCAGCCCCAGCATTTT
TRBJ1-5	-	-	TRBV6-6	CASRIYSNQPQHF	TGTGCCAGCAGGATCTATAGCAATCAGCCCCAGCATTTT
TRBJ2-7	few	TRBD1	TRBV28	CASSLWTGSSYEQYF	TGTGCCAGCAGTTTATGGACAGGGAGCTCCTACGAGCAGTACTTC
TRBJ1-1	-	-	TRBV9	CASTPGIGFGVNTEAFF	TGTGCCTCGACACCGGGGATCGGATTCGGGGTGAACACTGAAGCTTTCTTT
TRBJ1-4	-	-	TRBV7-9	CASSSRQTTNEKLFF	TGTGCCAGCAGCAGCCGACAGACAACTAATGAAAAACTGTTTTTT